A selection of T cell receptor beta chains follows, all from one sample in a study of T cell responses to AZD1222 COVID-19 vaccine. Measured with immunoSEQ multiplex PCR; TCRdb has only the in-frame clones, and not every one. The sample includes some 64,000 clones, about 83% of them seen just once. The sequenced sample was peripheral blood, obtained on day 0 of AZD1222 vaccination. These receptors all stem from an adult in good health. Both conserved end residues are part of each CDR3. Each record gives: clone size, V gene, D gene, J gene, CDR3 DNA, CDR3 protein. D genes are given only for firm matches. Rows may omit the clone size; those that give it use once, few, many or a size class.

size: NA; V: TRBV5-6; D: NA; J: TRBJ2-3; DNA: TGTGCCAGCAGCTTAGCAGATACGCAGTATTTT; CDR3: CASSLADTQYF
size: NA; V: TRBV7-9; D: NA; J: TRBJ1-2; DNA: TGTGCCAGCAGCTTCTCCCCGGGGCTTCTGGTCGGTGGCTACACCTTC; CDR3: CASSFSPGLLVGGYTF
size: NA; V: TRBV5-6; D: NA; J: TRBJ1-6; DNA: TGTGCCAGCAGCTCCTATTTCCCCCAGAGTCTTGACTATAATTCACCCCTCCACTTT; CDR3: CASSSYFPQSLDYNSPLHF
size: once; V: TRBV11-1; D: NA; J: TRBJ1-1; DNA: TGTGCCAGCAGCCCCCAGTTTCGGAACACTGAAGCTTTCTTT; CDR3: CASSPQFRNTEAFF
size: once; V: TRBV7-9; D: NA; J: TRBJ2-7; DNA: TGTGCCAGCAGCCCCCGAGGGGCCAGGGGAACGCGGGAGCAGTACTTC; CDR3: CASSPRGARGTREQYF
size: NA; V: TRBV6-6; D: NA; J: TRBJ2-7; DNA: TGTGCCAGCAGTTACGCCGACAAGTCCTCCTACGAGCAGTACTTC; CDR3: CASSYADKSSYEQYF
size: NA; V: TRBV29-1; D: NA; J: TRBJ2-1; DNA: TGCAGCGTTGGCCCCCGGGGAAATGAGCAGTTCTTC; CDR3: CSVGPRGNEQFF
size: NA; V: TRBV10-3; D: TRBD1; J: TRBJ1-3; DNA: TGTGCCATCAGTGAGAATTCTAGGGGGCAACCTGGAAACACCATATATTTT; CDR3: CAISENSRGQPGNTIYF
size: NA; V: TRBV9; D: NA; J: TRBJ2-5; DNA: TGTGCCAGCAGCGTATCTCGAGATCAGACCCAGTACTTC; CDR3: CASSVSRDQTQYF
size: NA; V: TRBV6-2/TRBV6-3; D: NA; J: TRBJ2-5; DNA: TGTGCCAGCAGTTACTTTCCCCGGGGAGAGACCCAGTACTTC; CDR3: CASSYFPRGETQYF
size: NA; V: TRBV27; D: NA; J: TRBJ1-1; DNA: TGTGCCAGCAGCCGCACACCGAACACTGAAGCTTTCTTT; CDR3: CASSRTPNTEAFF
size: NA; V: TRBV5-1; D: TRBD1; J: TRBJ2-2; DNA: TGCGCCAGCAGCTTTCTTGCGTTCGGACAGGGAGCCAACACCGGGGAGCTGTTTTTT; CDR3: CASSFLAFGQGANTGELFF
size: NA; V: TRBV4-3; D: TRBD1; J: TRBJ2-1; DNA: TGCGCCAGCAGCCAAGTTTGGGACAGGGGAGATGAGCAGTTCTTC; CDR3: CASSQVWDRGDEQFF
size: NA; V: TRBV2; D: TRBD1; J: TRBJ1-3; DNA: TGTGCCAGCAGATTTGACAGGGGGCACGGAAACACCATATATTTT; CDR3: CASRFDRGHGNTIYF
size: NA; V: TRBV21-1; D: NA; J: TRBJ2-5; DNA: TGTGCCAACTTTCCCCGGGGTGGAGAGACCCAGTACTTC; CDR3: CANFPRGGETQYF
size: NA; V: TRBV5-8; D: TRBD1; J: TRBJ2-2; DNA: TGTGCCAGCAGCGTCGGGACAGTTGCCAGCGACGGGGAGCTGTTTTTT; CDR3: CASSVGTVASDGELFF
size: once; V: TRBV24-1; D: NA; J: TRBJ1-1; DNA: TGTGCCACCAGTGACCCCGGCGTCTTCGGGAGCACTGAAGCTTTCTTT; CDR3: CATSDPGVFGSTEAFF
size: NA; V: TRBV15; D: NA; J: TRBJ1-5; DNA: TGTGCCACCAGCACCCCTCCTGGTACGCGGGGCCACAATCAGCCCCAGCATTTT; CDR3: CATSTPPGTRGHNQPQHF
size: NA; V: TRBV7-2; D: TRBD2; J: TRBJ2-5; DNA: TGTGCCAGCAGCCCAAGGGCAGCGGGGGCAACCCAAGAGACCCAGTACTTC; CDR3: CASSPRAAGATQETQYF
size: few; V: TRBV7-2; D: NA; J: TRBJ2-1; DNA: TGTGCCAGCAGCTTAGCGAGGGGGGTTTACAATGAGCAGTTCTTC; CDR3: CASSLARGVYNEQFF